Listed here are 24 T cell receptor beta chains from one sample, sequenced in a study of shared clonotypes between healthy human individuals. Produced via immunoSEQ multiplex PCR; TCRdb's table is partial and in-frame only. The table has some 1,900,000 clones, over 85% seen once. Naive CD8 cells, CD45RO-negative and positively selected for CCR7, excluded terminally differentiated effector memory CD45RA+ cells. Specimen: naive CD8+ T cells sorted from blood. Receptors were obtained from a man between 18 and 35 years old in good health.

CDR3 amino acids: CSAEFNTEAFF. The CDR3, as DNA: TGCAGCGCAGAATTTAACACTGAAGCTTTCTTT. The chain carries TRBV29-1 and TRBJ1-1; D is unresolved. Germline V gene lookup returns CDR1 SQVTM and CDR2 ANQGSEA. Between the trimmed V and J ends, which lost 7 bases and 2 bases, there was a span of 8 bases. CDR3 size: 11 residues.

For this clone: The sample contains more than one DNA sequence encoding this CDR3. This sequence joins TRBV5-1 and TRBJ2-3; D may be TRBD1 (5 bases). Deletions cut 0 bases from V and 0 bases from J, with 8 bases between. The CDR3 is made up of 15 amino acids. Germline lookup yields CDR1 SGHRS and CDR2 YFSETQ. CDR3 sequence (DNA): TGCGCCAGCAGCTTGGCAACAGGAAGCACAGATACGCAGTATTTT. Translating gives CASSLATGSTDTQYF.

With regard to this clone: The same CDR3 is also encoded by other DNA sequences in this sample. This chain connects TRBV7-9 to TRBJ2-7; possibly TRBD2 for D (5 bases). The CDR3 is made up of 13 amino acids. The germline V gene encodes CDR1 SEHNR and CDR2 FQNEAQ (reference sequence). Trimming removed 5 bases at V and 3 bases at J, with 11 bases between. In nucleotides, the CDR3 is TGTGCCAGCAGCCGGGGTTCAGTCTACGAGCAGTACTTC. This translates into CASSRGSVYEQYF.

Written as DNA, the CDR3 is TGTGCCAGCAGCACCGCCGGGACAGGGGACAATGAGCAGTTCTTC. This encodes CASSTAGTGDNEQFF. V usage is TRBV11-2 and J usage is TRBJ2-1; 10 nucleotides agree with TRBD1. The germline CDR1 and CDR2 sequences are SGHAT and FQNNGV. The CDR3 is made up of 15 amino acids. The V segment lost 5 bases and the J segment 5 bases; nucleotides outside the gene matches: 6. Variable domain in full (rest from reference TRBV11-2 and TRBJ2-1): EAGVAQSPRYKIIEKRQSVAFWCNPISGHATLYWYQQILGQGPKLLIQFQNNGVVDDSQLPKDRFSAERLKGVDSTLKIQPAKLEDSAVYLCASSTAGTGDNEQFFGPGTRLTVL.

CDR3 amino acids: CASSWDSGYEQYF. CDR3 coding DNA: TGTGCCAGCAGTTGGGACAGCGGATACGAGCAGTACTTC. The chain couples TRBV27 to TRBJ2-7; 7 bases are a match to TRBD1. Germline V gene lookup returns CDR1 MNHEY and CDR2 SMNVEV (reference sequence). The V gene end was trimmed by 4 bases and the J gene end by 4 bases; junction bases not matched to a gene: 4. The CDR3 spans 13 residues.

The chain employs TRBV7-3 and TRBJ1-2; D is undetermined. This CDR3 is 11 amino acids long. The ends were cut back, 7 bases at V and 8 bases at J, with 11 bases in the middle. Germline V lookup: CDR1 SGHTA, CDR2 FQGTGA. The CDR3 nucleotides are TGTGCCAGCACCTCAGAGCAAGGCTACACCTTC. This sequence encodes CASTSEQGYTF.

J is TRBJ2-3 and V is TRBV15; no reliable D call. Germline V gene lookup returns CDR1 LNHNV and CDR2 YYDKDF (reference sequence). The CDR3 contains 12 residues. Trimming cost V 0 bases and J 8 bases, with 6 bases left between them. CDR3 sequence (DNA): TGTGCCACCAGCAGAGAGTCTGGTACGCAGTATTTT. Translating gives CATSRESGTQYF.

The V and J genes are TRBV7-6 and TRBJ2-2, with 11 nucleotides matching TRBD2. CDR3 length: 19 amino acids. After removal of 5 bases from V and 0 bases from J, the junction contained 11 bases not matched to a gene. Germline-derived CDR1 and CDR2 are SGHVS and FNYEAQ. CDR3 sequence: CASSPLLAGDLSNTGELFF. The CDR3 DNA is TGTGCCAGCAGCCCGCTACTAGCGGGGGATTTATCGAACACCGGGGAGCTGTTTTTT.

Here the CDR3 reads CATRGSTGNTIYF. CDR3 sequence (DNA): TGTGCCACCAGGGGAAGTACTGGAAACACCATATATTTT. The rearrangement joins TRBV19 to TRBJ1-3, with D tentatively TRBD1 (6 bases). Trimming pared 10 bases from V and 2 bases from J, leaving 12 bases between. This CDR3 contains 13 residues. Germline V CDR1 and CDR2: LNHDA, SQIVND (reference sequence).

V is TRBV9 and J is TRBJ1-2; 8 bases agree with TRBD1. Germline V lookup: CDR1 SGDLS, CDR2 YYNGEE. Trimming took 0 bases from V and 3 from J; bases not matched to a gene: 7. This CDR3 is built from 16 residues. Written as DNA, the CDR3 is TGTGCCAGCAGCGTAGCCCGGACAGGGCTAGACTATGGCTACACCTTC. Protein: CASSVARTGLDYGYTF.

Concerning this clone itself: The sample has other DNA sequences that encode this CDR3 too. The chain employs TRBV5-4 and TRBJ2-7; no reliable D call. CDR3 length equals 11 residues. Germline V gene sequence: CDR1 SGHNT, CDR2 YYREEE (reference sequence). V was trimmed by 3 bases and J by 4 bases, leaving 5 bases between them. CDR3: CASSWGYEQYF. CDR3 in DNA: TGTGCCAGCAGCTGGGGATACGAGCAGTACTTC.

This sequence joins TRBV28 and TRBJ1-1; D ambiguous. CDR1 and CDR2 (germline): MDHEN, SYDVKM. This CDR3 has 13 amino acids. V lost 3 bases to trimming and J lost 3 bases, with 8 bases between them. The CDR3 loop is CASSLMGYTEAFF. The CDR3 DNA reads as TGTGCCAGCAGTTTGATGGGGTACACTGAAGCTTTCTTT.

The chain recombines TRBV4-1 with TRBJ1-1; 9 bases align to TRBD1. The V and J ends lost 3 bases and 0 bases, in that order; junction bases with no gene match: 5. This CDR3 region has 16 residues. Germline CDR1 and CDR2: MGHRA and YSYEKL. The CDR3 region has the DNA TGCGCCAGCAGCCAGGGACAGGGAATCCTGAACACTGAAGCTTTCTTT. Translated, it gives CASSQGQGILNTEAFF.

This sequence joins TRBV2 and TRBJ2-2; TRBD1 matches 7 bases. Germline-derived CDR1 and CDR2 are SNHLY and FYNNEI. The CDR3 has 16 residues. V dropped 3 bases and J dropped 3; count of bases not matched to a gene: 7. The CDR3 nucleotides read TGTGCCAGCAGTGACCACGAGCAGGGGGACACCGGGGAGCTGTTTTTT. Amino acid sequence: CASSDHEQGDTGELFF.

The V and J genes are TRBV7-9 and TRBJ2-7; D may be TRBD2 (5 bases). Germline V gene lookup returns CDR1 SEHNR and CDR2 FQNEAQ (reference sequence). This CDR3 spans 12 amino acids. Deletions cut 6 bases from V and 6 bases from J, with 12 bases between. The CDR3 sequence: CASRRGFGEQYF. DNA of the CDR3: TGTGCCAGCAGACGGGGTTTCGGCGAGCAGTACTTC.

Worth noting for this clone: Other DNA variants within this sample encode the same CDR3. V usage is TRBV11-2 and J usage is TRBJ2-7; D might be TRBD1 (6 bases). Trimming left V 5 bases short and J 2 bases short, with 10 bases between. Germline V gene lookup returns CDR1 SGHAT and CDR2 FQNNGV. The CDR3 length is 13 residues. The chain's CDR3 is CASSQGQTYEQYF. The CDR3 bases are TGTGCCAGCAGCCAAGGACAGACCTACGAGCAGTACTTC.

The chain uses TRBV27 and TRBJ2-4; unclear D gene. The germline CDR1 and CDR2 sequences are MNHEY and SMNVEV (reference sequence). The CDR3 has 16 amino acids. V shed 0 bases and J shed 1 base, with 10 bases lying between them. CDR3 in amino acids: CASSLSAGAAKNIQYF. The CDR3 DNA reads TGTGCCAGCAGTTTATCCGCCGGAGCGGCCAAAAACATTCAGTACTTC.

The V and J genes are TRBV4-3 and TRBJ2-5; 7 positions agree with TRBD1. This CDR3 spans 17 amino acids. Trimming removed 0 bases from V and 1 base from J; junction bases left unmatched: 8. The germline V gene encodes CDR1 LGHNA and CDR2 YSLEER. The CDR3 region has the DNA TGCGCCAGCAGCCAAGAACTAGGGGGCGCGCTCCAAGAGACCCAGTACTTC. Translated: CASSQELGGALQETQYF.

The sample holds a few counts of this clone. V and J are TRBV5-6 and TRBJ1-2; 10 bases are a match to TRBD1. Unmatched junction bases numbered 4, after V lost 3 bases and J lost 8 bases. This CDR3 is 13 amino acids long. The germline V gene encodes CDR1 SGHDT and CDR2 YYEEEE. The CDR3 sequence: CASSWTGGGGYTF. For the CDR3, the DNA is TGTGCCAGCAGCTGGACAGGGGGAGGAGGCTACACCTTC.

DNA for the CDR3: TGTGCCAGCAGCTTGGACTGGGATACATACAATGAGCAGTTCTTC. The encoded protein is CASSLDWDTYNEQFF. The chain links TRBV5-6 to TRBJ2-1; D remains ambiguous. The CDR3 consists of 15 residues. Trimming pared 0 bases from V and 4 bases from J, leaving 11 bases between. Per the germline V gene, CDR1 is SGHDT and CDR2 is YYEEEE.

V usage is TRBV10-2 and J usage is TRBJ2-1, with D perhaps TRBD1 (5 bases). CDR3 size: 13 residues. Trimming took off 6 bases at V and 5 bases at J, with 11 bases between the two ends. From germline, CDR1 is WSHSY and CDR2 SAAADI. The DNA of the CDR3 is TGCGCCAGCAGCAAGGGGTCCGACAATGAGCAGTTCTTC. This gives the protein CASSKGSDNEQFF.

The chain has TRBV7-9 and TRBJ2-7, with 10 bases that match TRBD2. The CDR3 loop spans 17 amino acids. Germline CDR1 SEHNR, CDR2 FQNEAQ (reference sequence). The ends lost 4 bases at V and 3 bases at J; junction bases unmatched: 12. CDR3: CASSSHLTSGDYYEQYF. DNA of the CDR3: TGTGCCAGCAGCTCGCACCTTACTAGCGGGGATTACTACGAGCAGTACTTC.

V gene TRBV25-1 combines with J gene TRBJ2-1; 10 positions agree with TRBD1. V lost 6 bases, J lost 7 bases, and 3 bases stayed unmatched. There are 13 residues in the CDR3. Germline CDR1 is MGHDK and CDR2 is SYGVNS. CDR3 coding DNA: TGTGCCAGCAGCCCGGGACAGGGGAATGAGCAGTTCTTC. The encoded protein is CASSPGQGNEQFF.

As DNA, the CDR3 is TGTGCCAGCAGCCACGGCCGGGACTCGACCTACGAGCAGTACTTC. As protein: CASSHGRDSTYEQYF. J is TRBJ2-7 and V is TRBV4-2; a possible D gene is TRBD2 (6 bases). The germline V gene has CDR1 LGHNA and CDR2 YNFKEQ. This CDR3 has 15 amino acids. Between the trimmed V and J ends, which lost 3 bases and 2 bases, there was a span of 14 bases.